This T cell receptor (delta chain) is from a study of Vδ1+ human thymocytes. The study's findings and limits: In the thymus, TRG and TRD repertoires looked highly polyclonal with Gaussian CDR3 lengths.

A note on this clone: The antigen is not known.

RNA was extracted from the cells and then reverse transcribed. Multiplex PCR used pooled V-gene forward primers and a constant-region reverse primer to amplify CDR3s. TCRdb redid the clone calls on the multiplex PCR reads with CATT. The sample lists about 75,000 delta-chain clones; approximately 37% were seen once. The CDR3 is made up of 19 amino acids. From germline, CDR1 is TSWWSYY and CDR2 QGS. V lost 0 bases to trimming and J lost 0 bases; unmatched junction nucleotides: 11. The sequence was obtained from a boy under two years old who had congenital heart surgery. The gene calls are TRDV1 and TRDJ1, with TRDD3 matching 9 bases. Input material: Vdelta1+ gamma-delta thymocytes from the thymus. Described subset: FACS-sorted CD3+ TCRalphabeta- TCRVdelta1+ TCRVdelta2- thymocytes. CDR3 coding DNA: TGTGCTCTTGGGGAACTAGGCCCGTACTGGGGGAAGTACACCGATAAACTCATCTTT. Amino acid sequence: CALGELGPYWGKYTDKLIF.